This TCR beta chain came from a study of control samples from healthy donors and cancer patients. The CDR3 runs 15 residues. Germline V gene sequence: CDR1 MNHNY, CDR2 SVGAGI (reference sequence). V lost 2 bases and J lost 4, with 14 bases in between. Data came from immunoSEQ multiplex PCR; TCRdb stores just in-frame clones and leaves some out. This sample has about 100,000 clones, with around 80% found just once. The chain recombines TRBV6-6 with TRBJ1-2; a weak D match, TRBD1 (5 bases). The sample taken for sequencing was blood. This sequence originates from a man in his late teens or twenties in good health. In DNA form, the CDR3 reads TGTGCCAGCAGTTACGACCCAGGGAACCCCTATGGCTACACCTTC. Protein product: CASSYDPGNPYGYTF.